What follows are 8 T cell receptor beta chains derived from one specimen sequenced in a study of T cell responses to AZD1222 COVID-19 vaccine. Method: immunoSEQ multiplex PCR; TCRdb's copy keeps in-frame clones and lacks some. The table records approximately 130,000 clones, roughly 93% of them present only once. The starting material was peripheral blood, obtained on day 0 of AZD1222 vaccination. These receptors were collected from an adult in good health.

The chain is built from TRBV5-8 and TRBJ1-2; D is ambiguous. CDR3 length: 14 residues. The germline V and J ends were trimmed by 4 bases and 5 bases, with 15 bases remaining between them. Germline CDR1 is SGHTS and CDR2 is YDEGEE. The CDR3 bases are TGTGCCAGCAGCCCCCTGGAGGGTTTTTATGGCTACACCTTC. Translated, it gives CASSPLEGFYGYTF.

This clone was counted a single time. The chain has TRBV5-1 and TRBJ1-3, with D tentatively TRBD1 (6 bases). Looked up from germline, CDR1 is SGHRS and CDR2 is YFSETQ. CDR3 length equals 15 residues. V lost 4 bases, J lost 2 bases, and 13 bases lay in between. This CDR3 is CASSTTGSTGNTIYF. DNA of the CDR3: TGCGCCAGCAGCACCACAGGGTCTACTGGAAACACCATATATTTT.

The gene calls are TRBV7-8 and TRBJ1-5; 7 bases align to TRBD1. Germline lookup yields CDR1 SGHVS and CDR2 FQNEAQ. With 6 bases clipped from V and 8 bases from J, the junction kept 13 bases outside the gene matches. The CDR3 contains 15 residues. CDR3 sequence reads: CASSFTGEGFEPQHF. The CDR3 region has the DNA TGTGCCAGCAGTTTTACAGGGGAAGGTTTCGAGCCCCAGCATTTT.

The rearrangement links TRBV28 to TRBJ1-2; D gene ambiguous. This CDR3 is 15 amino acids long. Germline-derived CDR1 and CDR2 are MDHEN and SYDVKM. V was cut by 1 base and J by 9 bases, with 18 bases left in between. DNA for the CDR3: TGTGCCAGCAGTTTATCTACGGGCGCGGCTTTAAGCTACACCTTC. Translated, it gives CASSLSTGAALSYTF.

This chain links TRBV7-2 with TRBJ2-5; 10 nucleotides match TRBD1. Germline V gene lookup returns CDR1 SGHTA and CDR2 FQGNSA. V was clipped by 5 bases and J by 6 bases; unmatched bases: 6. CDR3 length equals 14 residues. The CDR3 nucleotides are TGTGCCAGCAGCCCGACAGGGGGCGGAAAGACCCAGTACTTC. Amino acid sequence: CASSPTGGGKTQYF.

The V gene is TRBV30, the J gene TRBJ1-1; 8 bases align to TRBD1. Germline CDR1 GTSNPN, CDR2 SVGIG (reference sequence). The V gene end was trimmed by 4 bases and the J gene end by 4 bases; junction bases not matched to a gene: 8. The CDR3 has 14 residues. This CDR3 reads CAWIGQGRLTEAFF. The CDR3 DNA reads as TGTGCCTGGATTGGACAGGGTAGGCTCACTGAAGCTTTCTTT.

The J gene is TRBJ1-2, the V gene TRBV6-5, with D unclear. CDR1 is MNHEY, CDR2 SVGAGI, per germline. Deletions cut 4 bases from V and 8 bases from J, with 11 bases between. This CDR3 region has 12 residues. The CDR3 nucleotides are TGTGCCAGCAGTTCAAGGGTAAACGGCTACACCTTC. This codes for CASSSRVNGYTF.

The chain is built from TRBV5-6 and TRBJ2-2; unclear D gene. The CDR3 totals 17 residues. Germline CDR1 and CDR2: SGHDT and YYEEEE. The V end lost 1 base, the J end lost 1 base, and 14 bases lay between the germline ends. The CDR3 sequence: CASSLPAETLNTGELFF. The CDR3 DNA follows: TGTGCCAGCAGCTTGCCCGCAGAAACTTTGAACACCGGGGAGCTGTTTTTT.